This T cell receptor beta chain derives from a study of CD8 T cells in ankylosing spondylitis. Per germline, CDR1 SGDLS and CDR2 YYNGEE. This CDR3 contains 14 residues. The V gene lost 2 bases and the J gene lost 3 bases, with 12 bases spanning the gap. Using its own MiXCR run on the 5' RACE reads, TCRdb lists one record per CDR3 protein. Here the sample spans 250,000 or so distinct CDR3 sequences, more than 20% being singletons. This sequence was found in a male donor with ankylosing spondylitis or in good health (not recorded which). The sample consisted of blood, either unsorted or a sorted T cell fraction (not recorded which). V and J are TRBV9 and TRBJ2-7; possibly TRBD2 for D (5 bases). CDR3 sequence reads: CASSVGNRNYEQYF. CDR3 DNA: TGTGCCAGCAGCGTCGGGAACCGGAACTACGAGCAGTACTTC.